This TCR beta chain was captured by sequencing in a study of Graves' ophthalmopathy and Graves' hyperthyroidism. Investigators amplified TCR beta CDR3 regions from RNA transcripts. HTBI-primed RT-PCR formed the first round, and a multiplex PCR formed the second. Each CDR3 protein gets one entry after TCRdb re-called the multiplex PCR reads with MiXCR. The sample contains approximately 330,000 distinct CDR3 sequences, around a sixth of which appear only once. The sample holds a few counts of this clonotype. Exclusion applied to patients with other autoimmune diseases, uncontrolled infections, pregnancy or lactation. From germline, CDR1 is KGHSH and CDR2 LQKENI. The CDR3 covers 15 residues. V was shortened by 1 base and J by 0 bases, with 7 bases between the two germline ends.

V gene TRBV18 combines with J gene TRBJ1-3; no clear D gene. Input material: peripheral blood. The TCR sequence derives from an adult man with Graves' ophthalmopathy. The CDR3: CASSPRMSSGNTIYF. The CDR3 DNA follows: TGTGCCAGCTCACCACGGATGAGCTCTGGAAACACCATATATTTT.